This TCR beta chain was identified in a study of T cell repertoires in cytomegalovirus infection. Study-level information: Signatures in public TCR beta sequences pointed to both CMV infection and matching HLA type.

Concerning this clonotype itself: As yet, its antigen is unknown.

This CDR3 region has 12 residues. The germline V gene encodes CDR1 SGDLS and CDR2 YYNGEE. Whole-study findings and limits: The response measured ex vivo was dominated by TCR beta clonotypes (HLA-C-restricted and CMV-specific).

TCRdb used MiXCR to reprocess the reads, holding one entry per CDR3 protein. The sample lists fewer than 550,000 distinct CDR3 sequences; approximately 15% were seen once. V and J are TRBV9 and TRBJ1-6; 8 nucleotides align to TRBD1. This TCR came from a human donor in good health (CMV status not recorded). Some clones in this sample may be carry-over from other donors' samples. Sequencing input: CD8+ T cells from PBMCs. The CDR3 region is CATGDRFSPLHF. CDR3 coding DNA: TGTGCTACCGGGGACAGGTTTTCACCCCTCCACTTT.